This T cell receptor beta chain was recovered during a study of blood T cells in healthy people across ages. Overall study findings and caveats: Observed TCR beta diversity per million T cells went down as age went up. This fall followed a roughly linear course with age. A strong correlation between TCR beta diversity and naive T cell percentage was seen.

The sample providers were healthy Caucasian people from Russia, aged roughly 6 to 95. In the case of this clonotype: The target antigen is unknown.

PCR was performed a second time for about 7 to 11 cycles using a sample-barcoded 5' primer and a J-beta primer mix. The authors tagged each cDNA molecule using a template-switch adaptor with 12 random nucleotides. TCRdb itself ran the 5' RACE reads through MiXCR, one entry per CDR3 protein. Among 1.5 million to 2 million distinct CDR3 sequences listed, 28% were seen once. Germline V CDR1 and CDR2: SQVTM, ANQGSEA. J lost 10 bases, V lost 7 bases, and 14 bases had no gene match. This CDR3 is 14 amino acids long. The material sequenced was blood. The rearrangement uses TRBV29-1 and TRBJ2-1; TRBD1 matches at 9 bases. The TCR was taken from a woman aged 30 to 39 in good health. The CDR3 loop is CSAGGGTGWDEQFF. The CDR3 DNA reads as TGCAGCGCCGGGGGAGGGACAGGGTGGGACGAGCAGTTCTTC.